This entry concerns a single TCR beta chain. Clones were sequenced by immunoSEQ multiplex PCR, and TCRdb holds only the in-frame ones, with some missing. The sample shows some 27,000 clones, 85% to 90% of them seen only once. These data belong to a study of T cell changes during pregnancy in multiple sclerosis. The CDR3 length is 12 residues. V dropped 8 bases and J dropped 4; count of bases not matched to a gene: 3. CDR1 is SEHNR and CDR2 is FQNEAQ in the germline V gene (reference sequence). The source is a female donor with multiple sclerosis, enrolled in a pregnancy study. The sequencing here drew on CD8+ T cells from peripheral blood mononuclear cells, taken before pregnancy. The genes are TRBV7-9 and TRBJ2-5; TRBD1 aligns across 8 bases. Here the CDR3 reads CASRDRPETQYF. The CDR3 DNA sequence: TGTGCCAGCCGGGACAGGCCAGAGACCCAGTACTTC.